This T cell receptor (beta chain) was captured by sequencing in a study of blood T cell repertoires in COVID-19. On the study more broadly: Samples representing acute and convalescent COVID-19 were sourced from the United States, Italy and Spain.

Source study methods: Estimation of nucleated cell counts was performed using reference gene primer amplification. Produced via immunoSEQ multiplex PCR; TCRdb's table is partial and in-frame only. V, J and clone size derive from that table, while D and trimming were established from the DNA sequence. This table holds about 190,000 clones, around nine tenths found once. CDR1 is SEHNR and CDR2 is FQNEAQ in the germline V gene (reference sequence). The CDR3 sequence is 15 residues long. Trimming took off 1 base at V and 4 bases at J, with 13 bases between the two ends. Sequencing was carried out using peripheral blood. This chain uses TRBV7-9 with TRBJ1-2; D is unresolved. This TCR was sampled from a man aged 25 to 40 with acute or convalescent COVID-19. CDR3 DNA sequence: TGTGCCAGCAGCTTAGGGGGAGCTGGCGGCTATGGCTACACCTTC. As protein: CASSLGGAGGYGYTF.